This TCR beta chain was recorded in a study of T-cell memory formation after mild COVID-19. V was shortened by 4 bases and J by 4 bases, with 16 bases between the two germline ends. Per the germline V gene, CDR1 is SGHVS and CDR2 is FQNEAQ. The CDR3 loop spans 15 amino acids. This clonotype has a handful of counts. TCRdb fed the 5' RACE reads into MiXCR, producing one record per CDR3 protein. The sample includes roughly 410,000 distinct CDR3 sequences, less than 25% seen only once; the top ten take about 8.7%. What was sequenced was PBMCs or a T cell subset sorted from them (not recorded which). The clonotype originates from an adult woman who had mild COVID-19 (a few samples of this study predate the infection). Cell type and time point are not known. V gene TRBV7-8 combines with J gene TRBJ2-5, with D unclear. CDR3 coding DNA: TGTGCCAGCAGCTCCCGGAAAGGGCAAGGAGAGACCCAGTACTTC. This encodes CASSSRKGQGETQYF.